This T cell receptor (beta chain) was observed in a study of cytomegalovirus exposure and HLA in healthy donors. Germline trimming cut 4 bases from V and 7 bases from J; bases unmatched to any gene: 6. Germline CDR1 and CDR2: SGHDT and YYEEEE. The CDR3 loop spans 15 amino acids. The PCR was carried out with 60 Vbeta primers and 13 Jbeta primers. TCRdb's copy holds only in-frame clones and misses some; the assay was immunoSEQ multiplex PCR. The sample has 150,000 to 200,000 clones; the top ten hold roughly 0.83%. Sequences were obtained from PBMCs. The chain is built from TRBV5-6 and TRBJ2-1, with TRBD1 identical over 12 bases. The sequence came from a woman between 18 and 30 years old in good health and CMV-seropositive. CDR3 sequence: CASSLVGQGANEQFF. DNA of the CDR3: TGTGCCAGCAGCCTGGTGGGACAGGGGGCAAATGAGCAGTTCTTC.